The sequence of this T cell receptor (beta chain) was determined in a study of T-cell memory formation after mild COVID-19. With regard to this clonotype: Its specificity is not known.

The V end lost 9 bases, the J end lost 0 bases, and 30 bases lay between the germline ends. CDR1 and CDR2 (germline): LNHDA, SQIVND (reference sequence). This CDR3 region has 19 residues. Study-wide points: Memory from before infection featured some responding clones, which suggests cross-reactive memory joined. CD4+ clones that contracted lay mainly in CM and EM; CD8+ ones lay in EMRA.

Via MiXCR, TCRdb re-called the 5' RACE reads, giving one row per CDR3 protein. The table lists 400,000 to 500,000 distinct CDR3 sequences, about a sixth of them singletons. This chain uses TRBV19 with TRBJ2-7; D unresolved. The source material was PBMCs or a T cell subset sorted from them (not recorded which). This TCR was recovered from a man aged 18 to 29 who had mild COVID-19 (a few samples of this study predate the infection). Cell type and time point are not known. The CDR3 is CASPHPPSRSSAASYEQYF. In DNA form, the CDR3 reads TGTGCCAGCCCCCATCCACCCAGCCGGTCTAGTGCGGCCTCCTACGAGCAGTACTTC.